Shown below are 11 T cell receptor beta chains from a single sample sequenced in a study of cytomegalovirus exposure and HLA in healthy donors. PCR used 60 Vbeta primers and 13 Jbeta primers. The table came from immunoSEQ multiplex PCR; TCRdb's copy has only in-frame clones and leaves some out. The sample carries around 130,000 clones, around 86% recorded once. What was sequenced was PBMCs. These receptors all stem from a woman in her 40s in good health and CMV-seronegative.

The chain recombines TRBV7-8 with TRBJ2-5; D is unclear. The J call is in doubt because the DNA end fits TRBJ2-7 better. The germline CDR1 and CDR2 sequences are SGHVS and FQNEAQ. CDR3 length equals 13 residues. The CDR3 sequence: CASSLDRSHEQYF. CDR3 sequence (DNA): TGTGCCAGCAGCTTAGACAGATCCCACGAGCAGTACTTC.

CDR3 loop: CASSLELAGNEQFF. CDR3 nucleotide sequence: TGTGCCAGCAGCTTAGAACTAGCGGGCAATGAGCAGTTCTTC. This chain uses TRBV13 with TRBJ2-1, with 9 positions matching TRBD2. The CDR3 covers 14 residues. Germline CDR1 reads PRHDT; CDR2 reads FYEKMQ (reference sequence). Trimming removed 1 base from V and 6 bases from J; junction bases left unmatched: 1.

The CDR3 loop reads CASTIGGNEKLFF. The CDR3 DNA reads as TGTGCCAGCACCATCGGGGGTAATGAAAAACTGTTTTTT. The rearrangement joins TRBV5-6 to TRBJ1-4; D may be TRBD1 (5 bases). This CDR3 is 13 amino acids long. The V end lost 6 bases, the J end lost 4 bases, and 10 bases lay between the germline ends. Looked up from germline, CDR1 is SGHDT and CDR2 is YYEEEE.

This chain connects TRBV6-6 to TRBJ1-1, with a weak D call TRBD1 (5 bases). The CDR3 spans 16 residues. Trimming shortened V by 6 bases and J by 1 base, and 18 bases separated the two germline ends. Germline V gene data show CDR1 as MNHNY and CDR2 as SVGAGI (reference sequence). The chain's CDR3 is CASSDHSGISNTEAFF. The CDR3 nucleotides read TGTGCCAGCAGCGACCACTCAGGGATCTCGAACACTGAAGCTTTCTTT.

The chain combines TRBV2 with TRBJ2-5; possibly TRBD2 for D (7 bases). The J call may be incorrect, as the DNA end agrees better with TRBJ2-7. There are 14 residues in the CDR3. The germline gives CDR1 SNHLY, CDR2 FYNNEI. The CDR3 spells CASSDRGGTYEQYF. In DNA form, the CDR3 reads TGTGCCAGCAGTGACAGGGGAGGGACCTACGAGCAGTACTTC.

This chain joins TRBV28 and TRBJ2-1; possible D gene TRBD2, 5 bases. From germline, CDR1 is MDHEN and CDR2 SYDVKM. Deletions cut 5 bases from V and 5 bases from J, with 19 bases between. CDR3 length equals 16 residues. CDR3 in amino acids: CASSVPRTGGNNEQFF. The DNA of the CDR3 is TGTGCCAGCAGTGTTCCCCGGACTGGCGGAAACAATGAGCAGTTCTTC.

The chain couples TRBV15 to TRBJ1-2; 8 bases are shared with TRBD1. V shed 3 bases, J shed 8 bases, and the junction held 5 bases outside the gene matches. Germline lookup yields CDR1 LNHNV and CDR2 YYDKDF (reference sequence). This CDR3 has 13 amino acids. The CDR3 is CATSSQGAAGYTF. CDR3 sequence (DNA): TGTGCCACCAGCAGTCAGGGGGCGGCCGGCTACACCTTC. Combining the CDR3 with reference TRBV15 and TRBJ1-2 gives the whole variable domain DAMVIQNPRYQVTQFGKPVTLSCSQTLNHNVMYWYQQKSSQAPKLLFHYYDKDFNNEADTPDNFQSRRPNTSFCFLDIRSPGLGDTAMYLCATSSQGAAGYTFGSGTRLTVV.

The rearrangement links TRBV7-2 to TRBJ1-6; D might be TRBD1 (5 bases). The CDR3 has 14 residues. The ends were cut back, 3 bases at V and 6 bases at J, with 9 bases in the middle. Germline V gives CDR1 SGHTA, CDR2 FQGNSA. CDR3 nucleotide sequence: TGTGCCAGCAGCTTGGCAGGGCCTAATTCACCCCTCCACTTT. This translates into CASSLAGPNSPLHF. Full variable domain (rest looked up from reference TRBV7-2 and TRBJ1-6): GAGVSQSPSNKVTEKGKDVELRCDPISGHTALYWYRQSLGQGLEFLIYFQGNSAPDKSGLPSDRFSAERTGGSVSTLTIQRTQQEDSAVYLCASSLAGPNSPLHFGNGTRLTVT.

CDR3 sequence: CASSQDGDGGLTDTQYF. The CDR3 DNA reads TGCGCCAGCAGCCAAGATGGGGACGGGGGACTCACAGATACGCAGTATTTT. V usage is TRBV4-1 and J usage is TRBJ2-3, with D perhaps matching TRBD2 (6 bases). CDR1 is MGHRA, CDR2 YSYEKL, per germline. The CDR3 is 17 residues long. The V end lost 0 bases, the J end lost 2 bases, and 15 bases lay between the germline ends.

This chain links TRBV19 with TRBJ2-6; D possibly corresponds to TRBD1 (7 bases). Germline V lookup: CDR1 LNHDA, CDR2 SQIVND (reference sequence). V was trimmed by 7 bases and J by 0 bases, leaving 13 bases between them. The CDR3 runs 16 residues. The CDR3, as DNA: TGTGCCAGTAAGGGCAGGGGGGACTCTGGGGCCAACGTCCTGACTTTC. The encoded protein is CASKGRGDSGANVLTF.

The J gene is TRBJ2-4, the V gene TRBV4-2; 9 positions match TRBD2. Germline CDR1 is LGHNA and CDR2 is YNFKEQ. After removal of 1 base from V and 2 bases from J, the junction contained 3 bases not matched to a gene. The CDR3 extends over 16 amino acids. In nucleotides, the CDR3 is TGTGCCAGCAGCCAAGCTAGCGGGGCGACCAAAAACATTCAGTACTTC. It is translated as CASSQASGATKNIQYF.